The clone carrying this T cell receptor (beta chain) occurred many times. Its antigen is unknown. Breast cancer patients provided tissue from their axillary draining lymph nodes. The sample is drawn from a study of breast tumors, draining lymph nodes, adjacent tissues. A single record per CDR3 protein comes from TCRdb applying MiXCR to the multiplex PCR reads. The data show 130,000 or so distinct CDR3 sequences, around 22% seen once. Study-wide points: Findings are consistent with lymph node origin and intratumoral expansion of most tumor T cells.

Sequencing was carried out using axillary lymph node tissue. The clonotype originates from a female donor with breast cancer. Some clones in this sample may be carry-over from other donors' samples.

CDR3 bases: TGTGCCAGCAGCTTAGAGGGATCCGCCTACAATGAGCAGTTCTTC. The encoded protein is CASSLEGSAYNEQFF. This chain joins TRBV7-8 and TRBJ2-1, with no clear D. CDR1 and CDR2 from the germline V gene are SGHVS and FQNEAQ. The CDR3 is 15 residues long. V gave up 1 base and J gave up 2 bases, with 9 bases separating them.